This T cell receptor beta chain was documented in a study of cytomegalovirus exposure and HLA in healthy donors. Study in general: The early release's HLA-typed donors yielded approximately 82 million unique TCRs.

Comments on this clone: The antigen remains undetermined.

Study results and caveats: Cytomegalovirus association was assigned to under 200 TCR beta chains.

The study ran its PCR with 60 Vbeta and 13 Jbeta primers. The table came from immunoSEQ multiplex PCR; TCRdb's copy has only in-frame clones and leaves some out. The top ten clones hold 2% to 2.5% of a sample with 76,000 or so clones, around 80% of them seen once. Germline V gene data show CDR1 as SGHKS and CDR2 as YYEKEE (reference sequence). The CDR3 has 12 residues. The V end lost 0 bases, the J end lost 8 bases, and 8 bases lay between the germline ends. Material for sequencing was PBMCs. The sequence was collected from a man aged 25-40 years in good health and CMV-seronegative. V is TRBV5-5 and J is TRBJ1-2; TRBD1 is a possible D gene (5 bases). CDR3: CASSLAQGGYTF. CDR3 nucleotides: TGTGCCAGCAGCTTGGCCCAGGGAGGCTACACCTTC. Complete variable domain (other parts from reference TRBV5-5 and TRBJ1-2): DAGVTQSPTHLIKTRGQQVTLRCSPISGHKSVSWYQQVLGQGPQFIFQYYEKEERGRGNFPDRFSARQFPNYSSELNVNALLLGDSALYLCASSLAQGGYTFGSGTRLTVV.